Listed here is a single T cell receptor beta chain. This sample is part of a study of T cell responses to AZD1222 COVID-19 vaccine. Looked up from germline, CDR1 is SGHAT and CDR2 is FQNNGV. The V and J ends lost 3 bases and 4 bases, in that order; junction bases with no gene match: 8. This CDR3 is built from 15 residues. Assay: immunoSEQ multiplex PCR; the TCRdb copy retains only in-frame clones and omits some. Counted here are roughly 120,000 clones, roughly 85% occurring once; the ten biggest clones make up around 3.3%. Sequences were derived from peripheral blood, sampled on day 0 of AZD1222 vaccination. The chain combines TRBV11-2 with TRBJ2-5, with 7 bases identical to TRBD1. The source of this sequence is an adult in good health. CDR3 sequence reads: CASSFREGGRETQYF. Here the CDR3 DNA reads TGTGCCAGCAGCTTCCGTGAAGGGGGCCGAGAGACCCAGTACTTC.